Below, 5 T cell receptor beta chains from the same sample are listed, as sequenced in a study of cytomegalovirus exposure and HLA in healthy donors. PCR employed 60 Vbeta and 13 Jbeta primers. Clones were sequenced by immunoSEQ multiplex PCR, and TCRdb holds only the in-frame ones, with some missing. The repertoire holds 150,000 to 200,000 clones, with 65% to 85% as singletons. Input material: PBMCs. The receptor source for this set is a woman aged 25 to 39 in good health and CMV-seropositive.

V usage is TRBV6-5 and J usage is TRBJ1-5; no firm D call. This CDR3 is built from 15 residues. The germline gives CDR1 MNHEY, CDR2 SVGAGI. Trimming removed 1 base at V and 7 bases at J, with 14 bases between. The chain's CDR3 is CASSYFGGRAQPQHF. The CDR3 DNA is TGTGCCAGCAGTTACTTCGGAGGGCGAGCACAGCCCCAGCATTTT.

CDR3 nucleotides: TGTGCCAGCAGCTTCTTACCAAGGACTAGCGGGGGGGCGGAGACCCAGTACTTC. The encoded protein is CASSFLPRTSGGAETQYF. This chain joins TRBV7-3 and TRBJ2-5, with 15 nucleotides matching TRBD2. Unmatched junction bases numbered 10, after V lost 3 bases and J lost 5 bases. Germline-derived CDR1 and CDR2 are SGHTA and FQGTGA. There are 18 residues in the CDR3. The whole variable domain, remainder taken from reference TRBV7-3 and TRBJ2-5, is GAGVSQTPSNKVTEKGKYVELRCDPISGHTALYWYRQSLGQGPEFLIYFQGTGAADDSGLPNDRFFAVRPEGSVSTLKIQRTERGDSAVYLCASSFLPRTSGGAETQYFGPGTRLLVL.

The chain links TRBV7-2 to TRBJ1-1; no definite D call. Trimming removed 0 bases from V and 0 bases from J, with 8 bases in between. The CDR3 extends over 15 amino acids. Germline lookup yields CDR1 SGHTA and CDR2 FQGNSA. The chain's CDR3 is CASSLATPLNTEAFF. The CDR3 DNA reads TGTGCCAGCAGCTTAGCCACACCCCTGAACACTGAAGCTTTCTTT.

The chain employs TRBV7-6 and TRBJ2-7; possible D gene TRBD1, 6 bases. In germline, CDR1 is SGHVS, CDR2 FNYEAQ. V was trimmed by 5 bases and J by 4 bases, leaving 18 bases between them. This CDR3 comprises 15 residues. The CDR3 spells CASSPIDRTLYEQYF. DNA of the CDR3: TGTGCCAGCAGCCCCATTGACAGGACCCTTTACGAGCAGTACTTC.

V is TRBV6-1 and J is TRBJ2-3, with D tentatively TRBD1 (5 bases). V shed 1 base and J shed 2 bases, with 13 bases lying between them. CDR1 and CDR2 from the germline V gene are MNHNS and SASEGT. The CDR3 totals 16 residues. In DNA form, the CDR3 reads TGTGCCAGCAGTGAAGGGGAAACACAGGTCACAGATACGCAGTATTTT. Amino acids: CASSEGETQVTDTQYF.